This is a list of T cell receptor beta chains from one sample in a study of cytomegalovirus exposure and HLA in healthy donors. Produced via immunoSEQ multiplex PCR; TCRdb's table is partial and in-frame only. The sample records more than 95,000 clones, roughly 13% being singletons. Sequencing was done on a sample of PBMCs. Receptors were obtained from a middle-aged man in good health and CMV-seropositive. The CDR3 runs from the conserved cysteine through the conserved F or W. D genes are given only for firm matches. Size is omitted from some rows. Given values are once, few, many or a class for expanded clones.

NA,TRBV11-2,NA,11,TRBJ1-1,CASCRGSEAFF,TGTGCCAGTTGCAGGGGTTCTGAAGCTTTCTTT
TRBD2,TRBV4-3,few,18,TRBJ2-5,CASSPRTSGSIFQETQYF,TGCGCCAGCAGCCCCCGGACTAGCGGGAGTATATTCCAAGAGACCCAGTACTTC
TRBD1,TRBV28,few,15,TRBJ2-1,CASTEDRGPNGEQFF,TGTGCCAGCACCGAGGACAGGGGCCCCAATGGGGAGCAGTTCTTC
TRBD2,TRBV5-1,NA,15,TRBJ2-7,CASRIGFSGKSEQYF,TGCGCCAGCAGGATCGGTTTTAGCGGGAAATCCGAGCAGTACTTC
TRBD2,TRBV6-6,NA,15,TRBJ2-7,CASTEPGLASYEQYF,TGTGCCAGCACCGAACCGGGACTAGCCTCCTACGAGCAGTACTTC
NA,TRBV9,NA,14,TRBJ2-7,CASSVAEREWEQYF,TGTGCCAGCAGCGTAGCCGAAAGGGAGTGGGAGCAGTACTTC
NA,TRBV28,few,15,TRBJ1-3,CASNPDSSSGNTIYF,TGTGCCAGCAACCCGGACAGTTCCTCTGGAAACACCATATATTTT
NA,TRBV2,NA,12,TRBJ2-3,CASRSNTDTQYF,TGTGCCAGCAGATCAAACACAGATACGCAGTATTTT
NA,TRBV5-3,NA,16,TRBJ1-5,CARSLVGGERNQPQHF,TGTGCCAGAAGCTTGGTAGGAGGGGAGCGCAATCAGCCCCAGCATTTT
NA,TRBV7-6,NA,14,TRBJ2-1,CASSLVRLDNEQFF,TGTGCCAGCAGCTTAGTTCGATTAGACAATGAGCAGTTCTTC
NA,TRBV10-1,NA,16,TRBJ2-2,CASSESARPGAGELFF,TGCGCCAGCAGTGAGTCGGCTCGACCGGGGGCCGGGGAGCTGTTTTTT
NA,TRBV6-1,few,18,TRBJ1-2,CASSEPGGRGAENYGYTF,TGTGCCAGCAGTGAACCGGGGGGGCGGGGGGCCGAGAACTATGGCTACACCTTC
NA,TRBV27,NA,14,TRBJ1-1,CASSESLGGTEAFF,TGTGCCAGCAGTGAAAGTCTGGGGGGCACTGAAGCTTTCTTT
TRBD1,TRBV29-1,NA,12,TRBJ2-1,CSVETGAVEQFF,TGCAGCGTTGAAACAGGGGCCGTCGAGCAGTTCTTC
NA,TRBV7-9,NA,13,TRBJ1-4,CAITRGGGEKLFF,TGTGCCATCACACGGGGAGGTGGCGAAAAACTGTTTTTT
TRBD1,TRBV27,NA,17,TRBJ2-3,CASSLLPGQASTDTQYF,TGTGCCAGCAGTTTATTGCCAGGACAGGCTAGCACAGATACGCAGTATTTT
TRBD1,TRBV5-1,NA,15,TRBJ2-3,CASSLGTGGVDTQYF,TGCGCCAGCAGCTTGGGAACAGGGGGCGTTGATACGCAGTATTTT
NA,TRBV18,few,15,TRBJ2-3,CASSPPSLAADTQYF,TGTGCCAGCTCACCACCTTCTTTGGCGGCAGATACGCAGTATTTT
TRBD2,TRBV30,NA,16,TRBJ2-6,CAWSVPWDYGANVLTF,TGTGCCTGGAGTGTACCTTGGGACTACGGGGCCAACGTCCTGACTTTC
NA,TRBV6-5,once,15,TRBJ2-5,CASSYSNVGQETQYF,TGTGCCAGCAGTTACTCGAACGTCGGGCAAGAGACCCAGTACTTC
TRBD1,TRBV28,NA,15,TRBJ1-5,CASSLTGEGNQPQHF,TGTGCCAGCAGTTTAACAGGGGAGGGCAATCAGCCCCAGCATTTT
NA,TRBV11-2,NA,13,TRBJ1-2,CASSLGAAGGYTF,TGTGCCAGCAGCTTAGGGGCGGCGGGTGGCTACACCTTC
TRBD1,TRBV5-1,few,15,TRBJ2-7,CASSLGTGGYGEQYF,TGCGCCAGCAGCTTGGGGACAGGGGGATACGGCGAGCAGTACTTC
NA,TRBV19,NA,14,TRBJ2-7,CASSGGGSVYEQYF,TGTGCCAGTAGTGGAGGGGGCTCCGTCTACGAGCAGTACTTC
TRBD2,TRBV5-1,NA,17,TRBJ2-5,CASSLALAGPYQETQYF,TGCGCCAGCAGCTTGGCCTTAGCGGGACCGTACCAAGAGACCCAGTACTTC
NA,TRBV4-1,NA,13,TRBJ1-2,CASSVHRAGGYTF,TGCGCCAGCAGCGTACACAGAGCGGGAGGCTACACCTTC
NA,TRBV5-8,few,15,TRBJ2-1,CASSLAPSSYNEQFF,TGTGCCAGCAGCTTGGCCCCGAGCTCCTACAATGAGCAGTTCTTC